This is a list of T cell receptor beta chains from one sample in a study of blood T cell repertoires in COVID-19. TCRdb's table, derived via immunoSEQ multiplex PCR, lists solely in-frame clones and lacks some. The top ten hold approximately 8.4% of the sample, which has some 70,000 clones, roughly 88% seen once. The sample comprised peripheral blood. All receptors come from a man aged 30-40 years with acute or convalescent COVID-19. The CDR3 runs from the conserved cysteine through the conserved F or W. D genes are given only for firm matches. Rows give clone size only sometimes, using once, few, many, or a class for an expanded clone.

V	size	J	D	CDR3	DNA
TRBV10-2	-	TRBJ2-3	TRBD2	CASSELMWEGQDTQYF	TGCGCCAGCAGTGAGTTAATGTGGGAGGGGCAGGATACGCAGTATTTT
TRBV18	-	TRBJ2-1	TRBD1	CASSPDTIRQGPEQFF	TGTGCCAGCTCACCTGACACGATAAGACAGGGGCCTGAGCAGTTCTTC
TRBV9	-	TRBJ1-2	-	CASSVDKGVYGYTF	TGTGCCAGCAGCGTAGATAAAGGAGTCTATGGCTACACCTTC
TRBV4-1	-	TRBJ2-5	TRBD2	CASSTTSGGETQYF	TGCGCCAGCAGCACGACTAGCGGCGGGGAGACCCAGTACTTC
TRBV7-9	-	TRBJ2-2	TRBD2	CASSLAGGPGELFF	TGTGCCAGCAGCCTCGCGGGAGGGCCCGGGGAGCTGTTTTTT
TRBV3-1/TRBV3-2	-	TRBJ2-3	-	CASSQVFNSDTQYF	TGTGCCAGCAGCCAAGTTTTTAATTCAGATACGCAGTATTTT
TRBV30	-	TRBJ2-7	-	CAWSAGLNLRSYEQYF	TGTGCCTGGAGTGCCGGTTTGAACCTGAGATCCTACGAGCAGTACTTC
TRBV3-1/TRBV3-2	-	TRBJ2-1	-	CASSQTDNEQFF	TGTGCCAGCAGCCAAACAGACAATGAGCAGTTCTTC
TRBV5-1	-	TRBJ2-1	-	CASSLDGTDNEQFF	TGCGCCAGCAGCTTGGATGGTACTGACAATGAGCAGTTCTTC
TRBV11-2	-	TRBJ2-3	TRBD2	CASSLTGASGRTDTQYF	TGTGCCAGCAGCTTAACGGGTGCTAGCGGGAGGACAGATACGCAGTATTTT
TRBV30	-	TRBJ2-3	-	CAWISPGADPPDTQYF	TGTGCCTGGATCTCCCCGGGAGCTGACCCGCCAGATACGCAGTATTTT
TRBV3-1/TRBV3-2	-	TRBJ1-5	-	CASSQGHQVIQHF	TGTGCCAGCAGCCAGGGACACCAGGTGATCCAGCATTTT
TRBV12-3/TRBV12-4	-	TRBJ1-5	-	CASCGINQPQHF	TGTGCCAGCTGCGGAATCAATCAGCCCCAGCATTTT
TRBV14	few	TRBJ2-5	-	CASSRTIQETQYF	TGTGCCAGCAGCCGGACTATTCAAGAGACCCAGTACTTC